This is a list of T cell receptor beta chains from one sample in a study of T cell repertoires in ileal Crohn's disease. Sequencing used immunoSEQ multiplex PCR; TCRdb keeps in-frame clones, though not all of them. The repertoire includes approximately 15,000 clones, more than 55% of them detected once, and roughly 5% sits in the top ten. The sequenced sample consisted of ileal tissue. These receptors came from an adult with Crohn's disease. Both conserved end residues are part of each CDR3. D genes are given only for firm matches. Clone size is not always given. Where it is, it says once, few, many or a class for expanded clones.

.	TRBD1	TRBV27	TRBJ1-2	CASRARDSPLGYTF	TGTGCCAGCAGGGCCCGGGACAGCCCCCTTGGCTACACCTTC
.	.	TRBV28	TRBJ1-5	CASAGTNQPQHF	TGTGCCAGCGCTGGCACCAATCAGCCCCAGCATTTT
once	.	TRBV9	TRBJ2-1	CASSVGGRYNEQFF	TGTGCCAGCAGCGTAGGAGGCAGATACAATGAGCAGTTCTTC
.	.	TRBV6-5	TRBJ2-1	CAGGVTDEQFF	TGTGCCGGAGGGGTTACGGATGAGCAGTTCTTC
.	TRBD2	TRBV15	TRBJ2-1	CATSVISGIDYNEQFF	TGTGCCACCAGTGTGATTAGCGGGATAGACTACAATGAGCAGTTCTTC
.	.	TRBV28	TRBJ2-7	CASSFNSEQYF	TGTGCCAGCAGTTTCAACAGCGAGCAGTACTTC
.	TRBD1	TRBV5-1	TRBJ2-7	CASSLDRATYEQYF	TGCGCCAGCAGCCTGGACAGGGCTACCTACGAGCAGTACTTC
.	.	TRBV6-4	TRBJ1-2	CASSRRGGSHYGYTF	TGTGCCAGCAGTCGACGGGGGGGCAGTCACTATGGCTACACCTTC
.	.	TRBV28	TRBJ2-5	CASSTGLETQYF	TGTGCCAGCAGTACGGGACTGGAGACCCAGTACTTC
.	.	TRBV7-8	TRBJ2-7	CASSLEDSQGYEQYF	TGTGCCAGCAGCTTAGAGGACAGCCAAGGCTACGAGCAGTACTTC
.	.	TRBV30	TRBJ2-1	CAWSLDRGTYNEQFF	TGTGCCTGGAGCCTTGACAGAGGAACCTACAATGAGCAGTTCTTC
.	.	TRBV15	TRBJ2-3	CATSRGTGSDTQYF	TGTGCCACCAGCAGAGGCACGGGATCGGATACGCAGTATTTT
.	.	TRBV5-1	TRBJ1-1	CASSLATGHMNTEAFF	TGCGCCAGCAGCTTGGCTACAGGACATATGAACACTGAAGCTTTCTTT
once	TRBD1	TRBV15	TRBJ2-7	CATSTDRVLSSYEQYF	TGTGCCACCAGCACTGACAGGGTCCTGAGCTCCTACGAGCAGTACTTC
.	.	TRBV27	TRBJ1-2	CASSLGQNYGYTF	TGTGCCAGCAGCCTAGGACAGAACTATGGCTACACCTTC
.	.	TRBV6-5	TRBJ2-3	CASRIPGTDTQYF	TGTGCCAGCAGAATCCCCGGCACAGATACGCAGTATTTT
few	TRBD2	TRBV5-6	TRBJ2-1	CASSLPIAGGYNEQFF	TGTGCCAGCAGCTTGCCTATAGCGGGGGGGTACAATGAGCAGTTCTTC
few	TRBD2	TRBV10-3	TRBJ2-7	CAISEPGLANEQYF	TGTGCCATCAGTGAGCCGGGACTAGCGAACGAGCAGTACTTC
.	TRBD2	TRBV19	TRBJ2-7	CASSYQRDYEQYF	TGTGCCAGTAGTTACCAGCGGGATTACGAGCAGTACTTC
.	TRBD2	TRBV6-4	TRBJ2-3	CASSETSGNTDTQYF	TGTGCCAGCAGCGAAACTAGCGGTAACACAGATACGCAGTATTTT
.	TRBD1	TRBV5-6	TRBJ1-3	CASSSTGVGNTIYF	TGTGCCAGCAGCAGTACAGGGGTAGGAAACACCATATATTTT
.	TRBD1	TRBV25-1	TRBJ2-7	CATSTGQGDYEQYF	TGTGCCACCTCTACGGGACAGGGGGACTACGAGCAGTACTTC
.	.	TRBV5-6	TRBJ2-7	CASSLAGISYEQYF	TGTGCCAGCAGCTTGGCTGGCATCTCCTACGAGCAGTACTTC
.	.	TRBV6-5	TRBJ2-7	CASQGPYEQYF	TGTGCCAGCCAGGGGCCGTACGAGCAGTACTTC
.	.	TRBV11-1	TRBJ2-1	CASEGFNSYNEQFF	TGTGCCAGCGAGGGCTTCAACTCCTACAATGAGCAGTTCTTC
.	.	TRBV5-6	TRBJ1-2	CASKDTGIEAF	TGTGCCAGCAAAGACACAGGGATCGAGGCCTTC
.	.	TRBV30	TRBJ1-1	CAWNIGEATEAFF	TGTGCCTGGAATATAGGGGAGGCAACTGAAGCTTTCTTT
.	TRBD1	TRBV5-1	TRBJ1-2	CASSLQGESGYTF	TGCGCCAGCAGCCTACAGGGGGAGAGTGGCTACACCTTC
.	.	TRBV13	TRBJ2-2	CASSSTKKRYTGELFF	TGTGCCAGCAGCTCGACTAAGAAGCGATACACCGGGGAGCTGTTTTTT
.	.	TRBV2	TRBJ2-5	CASSEKGGRETQYF	TGTGCCAGCAGTGAGAAGGGGGGGCGGGAGACCCAGTACTTC
few	TRBD2	TRBV6-4	TRBJ2-1	CASSAGTSGNEQFF	TGTGCCAGCAGTGCCGGGACTAGCGGCAATGAGCAGTTCTTC
.	TRBD1	TRBV4-1	TRBJ2-2	CASSLSGTGGRFRAGELFF	TGCGCCAGCAGCCTTTCCGGGACAGGGGGCAGATTTCGGGCCGGGGAGCTGTTTTTT
.	.	TRBV5-1	TRBJ1-4	CASSLERNSEKLFF	TGCGCCAGCAGCTTGGAGAGGAATTCGGAAAAACTGTTTTTT
once	.	TRBV18	TRBJ2-7	CASSYSRAAYEQYF	TGTGCCAGCTCGTATTCCAGGGCTGCCTACGAGCAGTACTTC
.	TRBD1	TRBV2	TRBJ1-1	CASTEDRIGGRAFF	TGTGCCAGCACCGAGGACAGGATCGGGGGAAGAGCTTTCTTT
.	.	TRBV15	TRBJ1-2	CATSRDSRMYGYTF	TGTGCCACCAGCAGAGATTCCCGTATGTATGGCTACACCTTC
.	TRBD1	TRBV6-1	TRBJ1-6	CASRSGQLNSPLHF	TGTGCCAGCAGATCGGGACAGCTAAATTCACCCCTCCACTTT
.	TRBD1	TRBV13	TRBJ1-2	CASSVGTGGYTF	TGTGCCAGCAGCGTGGGGACAGGAGGCTACACCTTC
once	TRBD1	TRBV18	TRBJ2-2	CASSPRDSPTGELFF	TGTGCCAGCTCCCCCCGGGACAGTCCTACCGGGGAGCTGTTTTTT
few	TRBD2	TRBV10-3	TRBJ2-1	CAISLGREREQFF	TGTGCCATCAGTTTAGGGCGGGAGAGAGAGCAGTTCTTC
medium-sized	TRBD2	TRBV9	TRBJ2-7	CASSLGTSGIRYF	TGTGCCAGCAGCCTAGGGACTAGCGGGATTCGGTACTTC
.	TRBD2	TRBV2	TRBJ2-5	CASSERREGTQYF	TGTGCCAGCAGTGAGAGGAGGGAGGGGACCCAGTACTTC
.	.	TRBV27	TRBJ1-4	CASSSWDQGEKLFF	TGTGCCAGCAGTAGCTGGGATCAGGGTGAAAAACTGTTTTTT
.	TRBD2	TRBV11-2	TRBJ2-2	CASSLIGGSRAGELFF	TGTGCCAGCAGCTTAATAGGCGGGAGTAGGGCCGGGGAGCTGTTTTTT
few	.	TRBV28	TRBJ2-6	CASSAGEHSGANVLTF	TGTGCCAGCAGTGCCGGGGAACACTCTGGGGCCAACGTCCTGACTTTC
few	TRBD2	TRBV15	TRBJ2-5	CATSRQAGGQETQYF	TGTGCCACCAGCAGACAAGCGGGGGGACAAGAGACCCAGTACTTC
.	.	TRBV11-3	TRBJ1-1	CASSLITAQGGEAFF	TGTGCCAGCAGCTTAATAACAGCTCAGGGAGGTGAAGCTTTCTTT
.	TRBD2	TRBV9	TRBJ2-7	CASSVTREVREQYF	TGTGCCAGCAGCGTCACCCGGGAGGTACGCGAGCAGTACTTC
.	TRBD1	TRBV5-1	TRBJ1-6	CASSRGTGGDYNSPLHF	TGCGCCAGCAGCCGCGGGACAGGGGGCGACTATAATTCACCCCTCCACTTT
.	.	TRBV19	TRBJ1-5	CASGTYILSNQPQHF	TGTGCCAGTGGGACTTACATACTAAGCAATCAGCCCCAGCATTTT
.	TRBD1	TRBV5-1	TRBJ2-7	CASSYDGQGNYEQYF	TGCGCCAGCAGCTACGACGGACAGGGAAACTACGAGCAGTACTTC
.	.	TRBV19	TRBJ1-5	CASSFPPPAGDQPQHF	TGTGCCAGTAGTTTCCCACCCCCAGCGGGCGATCAGCCCCAGCATTTT
.	.	TRBV30	TRBJ2-6	CAWDRGGSGANVLTF	TGTGCCTGGGACAGGGGAGGGTCTGGGGCCAACGTCCTGACTTTC
.	.	TRBV11-2	TRBJ1-1	CASSLRGQYTEAFF	TGTGCCAGCAGCTTAAGAGGGCAGTACACTGAAGCTTTCTTT
.	.	TRBV15	TRBJ2-5	CATSRAGGGEAQYF	TGTGCCACCAGCAGAGCGGGCGGCGGGGAGGCCCAGTACTTC
.	.	TRBV11-2	TRBJ2-5	CASSRSIWEQYF	TGTGCCAGCAGTAGAAGCATATGGGAGCAGTACTTC
.	TRBD1	TRBV2	TRBJ1-2	CASRGQGEGGYTF	TGTGCCAGCAGAGGACAGGGGGAGGGTGGCTACACCTTC
.	.	TRBV2	TRBJ2-1	CASSDVRGPSYNEQFF	TGTGCCAGCAGTGATGTAAGGGGCCCCTCCTACAATGAGCAGTTCTTC
.	.	TRBV7-7	TRBJ2-7	CASTLGGSRNSYEQYF	TGTGCCAGCACCCTAGGCGGCAGCCGGAACTCCTACGAGCAGTACTTC
once	TRBD2	TRBV10-3	TRBJ2-1	CAISDRTRGNEQFF	TGTGCCATCAGTGATCGGACTAGGGGAAATGAGCAGTTCTTC